The 20 T cell receptor beta chains in this list originate from one sample, sequenced in a study of T cell responses to AZD1222 COVID-19 vaccine. TCRdb keeps only in-frame clones here, not all; method: immunoSEQ multiplex PCR. This table has 150,000 to 200,000 clones, 94% appearing once. Sequencing used peripheral blood, obtained 28 days after the second AZD1222 dose. Every receptor here comes from an adult who received the AZD1222 COVID-19 vaccine.

V usage is TRBV18 and J usage is TRBJ2-7; 8 nucleotides agree with TRBD1. With V trimmed by 5 bases and J by 2 bases, 5 bases remained unmatched. Germline CDR1 and CDR2: KGHSH and LQKENI. This CDR3 contains 14 residues. In nucleotides, the CDR3 is TGTGCCAGCTCATCCGGACAGGGCGCCTACGAGCAGTACTTC. Translating gives CASSSGQGAYEQYF.

Notes on this clone: Other DNA sequences of this sample code for an identical CDR3. V usage is TRBV9 and J usage is TRBJ2-7; 7 bases are shared with TRBD1. V lost 4 bases, J lost 1 base, and 5 bases stayed unmatched. Germline V gene data show CDR1 as SGDLS and CDR2 as YYNGEE. The CDR3 has 14 residues. The CDR3 is CASSPRQGSYEQYF. As DNA, the CDR3 is TGTGCCAGCAGCCCCCGACAGGGTTCCTACGAGCAGTACTTC.

For this clone: Other DNA sequences in the sample encode the same CDR3. This CDR3 reads CASSSGQDYEQYF. The DNA for the CDR3 is TGTGCCAGCAGCAGCGGACAGGACTACGAGCAGTACTTC. The chain carries TRBV28 and TRBJ2-7; 7 bases align to TRBD1. Germline-derived CDR1 and CDR2 are MDHEN and SYDVKM. Unmatched junction bases numbered 5, after V lost 6 bases and J lost 3 bases. The CDR3 length is 13 residues.

V gene TRBV5-1 combines with J gene TRBJ1-4, with 7 bases identical to TRBD1. J gave up 5 bases and V 7 bases, and 8 bases lay outside the gene matches. The germline V gene encodes CDR1 SGHRS and CDR2 YFSETQ. The CDR3 totals 14 residues. CDR3 amino acids: CASGPGTVNEKLFF. The CDR3 nucleotides are TGCGCCAGCGGGCCCGGGACAGTGAATGAAAAACTGTTTTTT.

This chain uses TRBV30 with TRBJ2-1, with 11 positions matching TRBD2. CDR3 size: 14 residues. Germline values: CDR1 GTSNPN, CDR2 SVGIG (reference sequence). Unmatched junction bases numbered 7, after V lost 3 bases and J lost 9 bases. The DNA for the CDR3 is TGTGCCTGGAGCGAACTAGCGGGAGTTGGTGAGCAGTTCTTC. Amino acid sequence: CAWSELAGVGEQFF.

The chain has TRBV19 and TRBJ2-1; 7 bases map to TRBD2. Germline V gene sequence: CDR1 LNHDA, CDR2 SQIVND (reference sequence). CDR3 length: 14 amino acids. After removal of 1 base from V and 9 bases from J, the junction contained 6 bases not matched to a gene. CDR3 sequence reads: CASSIGGRASEQFF. The CDR3 bases are TGTGCCAGTAGTATAGGTGGGAGGGCCAGTGAGCAGTTCTTC. Supplemented by reference TRBV19 and TRBJ2-1, the full variable domain reads DGGITQSPKYLFRKEGQNVTLSCEQNLNHDAMYWYRQDPGQGLRLIYYSQIVNDFQKGDIAEGYSVSREKKESFPLTVTSAQKNPTAFYLCASSIGGRASEQFFGPGTRLTVL.

This chain uses TRBV5-1 with TRBJ1-1, with a possible D match to TRBD1 (6 bases). Germline V gives CDR1 SGHRS, CDR2 YFSETQ. This CDR3 has 14 residues. V dropped 1 base and J dropped 5 bases, with 12 bases sitting between them. The CDR3 loop reads CASSLFTGRTEAFF. The DNA for the CDR3 is TGCGCCAGCAGCTTGTTCACAGGGAGGACTGAAGCTTTCTTT.

This sequence joins TRBV15 and TRBJ2-2; TRBD1 is a possible D gene (6 bases). CDR1 is LNHNV, CDR2 YYDKDF, per germline (reference sequence). V lost 3 bases and J 5 bases, leaving 13 bases between the germline ends. The CDR3 has 15 amino acids. The chain's CDR3 is CATSRGPGQTGELFF. The CDR3 DNA follows: TGTGCCACCAGCAGGGGGCCCGGACAGACCGGGGAGCTGTTTTTT. Full variable domain (remainder filled in from reference TRBV15 and TRBJ2-2): DAMVIQNPRYQVTQFGKPVTLSCSQTLNHNVMYWYQQKSSQAPKLLFHYYDKDFNNEADTPDNFQSRRPNTSFCFLDIRSPGLGDTAMYLCATSRGPGQTGELFFGEGSRLTVL.

In its sample, this clone was seen once. Other nucleotide sequences from this sample produce the same CDR3. The rearrangement uses TRBV12-3 or TRBV12-4 and TRBJ1-2, with D perhaps TRBD1 (5 bases). The CDR3 spans 13 residues. The V and J ends lost 2 bases and 8 bases respectively, with 12 bases between them. The CDR3 region has the DNA TGTGCCAGCAGTTTACGGGGGGTTTACGGCTACACCTTC. It encodes CASSLRGVYGYTF.

This clone occurred a few times. The chain carries TRBV5-1 and TRBJ2-7; D assignment may be TRBD1 or TRBD2 (6 bases each). Germline V gives CDR1 SGHRS, CDR2 YFSETQ. CDR3 length: 15 residues. V dropped 2 bases and J dropped 2 bases, with 14 bases sitting between them. CDR3 protein: CASSLGGGGTYEQYF. In nucleotides, the CDR3 is TGCGCCAGCAGCTTAGGGGGAGGTGGGACCTACGAGCAGTACTTC.

The chain uses TRBV6-1 and TRBJ1-2; TRBD1 matches 11 bases. The V and J ends lost 2 bases and 9 bases, in that order; junction bases with no gene match: 5. This CDR3 comprises 14 residues. CDR1 MNHNS and CDR2 SASEGT come from the germline V gene. The CDR3 here is CASSELGQGVRYTF. In nucleotides, the CDR3 is TGTGCCAGCAGTGAATTGGGACAGGGGGTCCGCTACACCTTC.

The chain carries TRBV28 and TRBJ1-3; D is unresolved. This CDR3 has 16 residues. V lost 4 bases to trimming and J lost 0 bases, with 13 bases between them. Germline V gives CDR1 MDHEN, CDR2 SYDVKM. As DNA, the CDR3 is TGTGCCAGCAGTTCTCCAGGACTGAGCTCTGGAAACACCATATATTTT. Amino acid sequence: CASSSPGLSSGNTIYF.

The V gene is TRBV18, the J gene TRBJ2-3; 9 bases match TRBD2. Germline CDR1 reads KGHSH; CDR2 reads LQKENI. The J segment lost 2 bases and the V segment lost 2 bases, leaving 5 bases of the junction unmatched. CDR3 length: 16 residues. The CDR3 region has the DNA TGTGCCAGCTCACCATCTCTAGCGGGACACACAGATACGCAGTATTTT. Its translation is CASSPSLAGHTDTQYF.

The chain has TRBV19 and TRBJ2-3; D is perhaps TRBD1 (5 bases). The CDR3 totals 15 residues. Between the trimmed V and J ends, which lost 6 bases and 3 bases, there was a span of 16 bases. The V gene's germline CDR1 is LNHDA and CDR2 SQIVND (reference sequence). The DNA for the CDR3 is TGTGCCAGTAGGCCGCCAGGGATTGAGACAGATACGCAGTATTTT. It translates to CASRPPGIETDTQYF.

The rearrangement joins TRBV5-1 to TRBJ2-1; 13 bases match TRBD2. This CDR3 contains 17 residues. Germline V CDR1 and CDR2: SGHRS, YFSETQ. V trimming: 0 bases; J trimming: 2 bases; junction bases outside the gene matches: 2. The CDR3 spells CASSLAGLAGAYNEQFF. CDR3 in DNA: TGCGCCAGCAGCTTGGCCGGACTAGCGGGGGCCTACAATGAGCAGTTCTTC.

The rearrangement joins TRBV21-1 to TRBJ1-5; the D call in the table, TRBD1, was not verified against the DNA. TRBV21-1 is described as a pseudogene. This CDR3 is built from 15 residues. CDR3 sequence reads: CASSKMLAGRRPQHF. In nucleotides, the CDR3 is TGTGCCAGCAGCAAAATGTTGGCAGGCCGCCGTCCCCAGCATTTT.

The chain has TRBV9 and TRBJ2-1; D remains ambiguous. CDR3 size: 13 residues. The V and J ends lost 0 bases and 7 bases respectively, with 8 bases between them. Looked up from germline, CDR1 is SGDLS and CDR2 is YYNGEE. The CDR3 is CASSVATRNEQFF. In nucleotides, the CDR3 is TGTGCCAGCAGCGTAGCTACCAGAAATGAGCAGTTCTTC.

The chain carries TRBV7-8 and TRBJ1-5; TRBD1 might be the D (5 bases). The V gene's germline CDR1 is SGHVS and CDR2 FQNEAQ. This CDR3 comprises 15 residues. Trimming left V 6 bases short and J 6 bases short, with 18 bases between. The CDR3 loop is CASRALRGWGQPQHF. The CDR3 DNA is TGTGCCAGCAGAGCCCTTCGGGGGTGGGGTCAGCCCCAGCATTTT.

This chain joins TRBV4-1 and TRBJ1-1; 7 bases are a match to TRBD1. Looked up from germline, CDR1 is MGHRA and CDR2 is YSYEKL. The CDR3 extends over 16 amino acids. The V segment lost 2 bases and the J segment 4 bases; nucleotides outside the gene matches: 10. In nucleotides, the CDR3 is TGCGCCAGCAGCCAAAAGGGACAGAACCGGCCCACTGAAGCTTTCTTT. Protein product: CASSQKGQNRPTEAFF.

This chain joins TRBV28 and TRBJ1-5; the D gene is possibly TRBD1 (6 bases). This CDR3 has 12 amino acids. The ends were cut back, 5 bases at V and 6 bases at J, with 8 bases in the middle. CDR1 and CDR2 from the germline V gene are MDHEN and SYDVKM. The CDR3 coding sequence is TGTGCCAGCAGTCCAGGGGTTCAGCCCCAGCATTTT. It translates to CASSPGVQPQHF.